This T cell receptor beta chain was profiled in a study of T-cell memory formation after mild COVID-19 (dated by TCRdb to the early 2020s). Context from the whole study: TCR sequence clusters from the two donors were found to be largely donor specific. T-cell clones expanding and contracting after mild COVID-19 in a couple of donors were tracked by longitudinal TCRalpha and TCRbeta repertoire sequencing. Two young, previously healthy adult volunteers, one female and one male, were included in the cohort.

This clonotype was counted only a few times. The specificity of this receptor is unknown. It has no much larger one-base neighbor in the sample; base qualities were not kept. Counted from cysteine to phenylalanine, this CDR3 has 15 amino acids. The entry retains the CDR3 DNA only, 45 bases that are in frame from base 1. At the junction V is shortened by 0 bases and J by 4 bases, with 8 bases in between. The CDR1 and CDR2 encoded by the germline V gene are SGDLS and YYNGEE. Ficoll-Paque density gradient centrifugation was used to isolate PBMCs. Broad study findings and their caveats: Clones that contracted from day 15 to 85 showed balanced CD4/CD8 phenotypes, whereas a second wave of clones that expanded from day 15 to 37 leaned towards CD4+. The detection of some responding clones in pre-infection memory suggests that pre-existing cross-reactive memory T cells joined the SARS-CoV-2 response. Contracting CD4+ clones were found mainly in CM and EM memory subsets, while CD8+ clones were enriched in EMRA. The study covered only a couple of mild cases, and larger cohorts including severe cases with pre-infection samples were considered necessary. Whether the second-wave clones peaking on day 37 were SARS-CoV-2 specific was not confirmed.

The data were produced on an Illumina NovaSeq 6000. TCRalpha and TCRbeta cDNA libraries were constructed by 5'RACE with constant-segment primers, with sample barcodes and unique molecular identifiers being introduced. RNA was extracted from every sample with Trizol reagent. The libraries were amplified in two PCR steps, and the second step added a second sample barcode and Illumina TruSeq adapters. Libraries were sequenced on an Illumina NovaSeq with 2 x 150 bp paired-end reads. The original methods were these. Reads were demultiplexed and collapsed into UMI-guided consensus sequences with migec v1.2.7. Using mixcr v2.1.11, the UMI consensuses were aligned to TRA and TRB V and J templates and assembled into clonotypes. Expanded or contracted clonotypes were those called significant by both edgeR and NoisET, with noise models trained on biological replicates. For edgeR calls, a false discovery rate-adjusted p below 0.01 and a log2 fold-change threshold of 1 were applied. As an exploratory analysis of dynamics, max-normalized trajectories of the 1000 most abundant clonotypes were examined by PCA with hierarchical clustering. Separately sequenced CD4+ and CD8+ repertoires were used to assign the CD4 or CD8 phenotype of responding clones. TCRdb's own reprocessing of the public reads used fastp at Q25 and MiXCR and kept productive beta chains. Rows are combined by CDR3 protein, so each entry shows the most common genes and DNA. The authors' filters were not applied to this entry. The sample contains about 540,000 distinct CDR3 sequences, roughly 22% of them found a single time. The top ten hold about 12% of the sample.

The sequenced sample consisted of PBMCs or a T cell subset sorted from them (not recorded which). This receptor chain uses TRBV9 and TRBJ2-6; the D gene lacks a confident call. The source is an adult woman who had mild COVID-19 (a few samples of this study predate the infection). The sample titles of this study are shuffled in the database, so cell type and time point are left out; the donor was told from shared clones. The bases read TGTGCCAGCAGCGTAGAAGGCCACGGGGCCAACGTCCTGACTTTC. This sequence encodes CASSVEGHGANVLTF.